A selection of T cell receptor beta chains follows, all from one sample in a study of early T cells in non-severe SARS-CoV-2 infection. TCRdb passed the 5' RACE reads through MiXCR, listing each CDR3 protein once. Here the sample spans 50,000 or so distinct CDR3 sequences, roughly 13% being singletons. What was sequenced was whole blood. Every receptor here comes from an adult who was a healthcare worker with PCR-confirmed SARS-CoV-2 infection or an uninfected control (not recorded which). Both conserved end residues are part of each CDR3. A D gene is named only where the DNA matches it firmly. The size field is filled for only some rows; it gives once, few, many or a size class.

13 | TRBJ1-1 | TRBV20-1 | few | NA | TGCAGTGCTTATGACACTGTGGTCACTGAAGCTTTCTTT | CSAYDTVVTEAFF
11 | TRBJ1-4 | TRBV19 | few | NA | TGTGCCAGTAGTATCCAGGAAAAACTGTTTTTT | CASSIQEKLFF
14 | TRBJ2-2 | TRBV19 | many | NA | TGTGCCAGTAGTATTTCCCTTCCCCCCGGGGAGCTGTTTTTT | CASSISLPPGELFF
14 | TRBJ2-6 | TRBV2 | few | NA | TGTGCCAGCCATACTTCCTCTGGGGCCAACGTCCTGACTTTC | CASHTSSGANVLTF
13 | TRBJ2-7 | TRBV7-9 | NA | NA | TGTGCCAGCAGTTCGGGACAACTCTACGAGCAGTACTTC | CASSSGQLYEQYF
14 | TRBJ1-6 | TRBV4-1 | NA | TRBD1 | TGCGCCAGCACTTGGGGGACAGACGATTCACCCCTCCACTTT | CASTWGTDDSPLHF
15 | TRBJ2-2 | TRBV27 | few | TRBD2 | TGTGCCAGCAGTTTGGTGCCTGGGGGGGCCGGGGAGCTGTTTTTT | CASSLVPGGAGELFF
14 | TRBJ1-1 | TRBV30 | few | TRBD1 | TGTGCCTGGAGTGGAGACAGGGTCTACCCTGAAGCTTTCTTT | CAWSGDRVYPEAFF
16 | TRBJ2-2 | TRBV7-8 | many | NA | TGTGCCAGCAGCTTAGACGGGGGCTGGAACACCGGGGAGCTGTTTTTT | CASSLDGGWNTGELFF
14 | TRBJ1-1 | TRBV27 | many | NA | TGTGCCAGCAGTTTGTGGGGAGGTGAGACTGAAGCTTTCTTT | CASSLWGGETEAFF
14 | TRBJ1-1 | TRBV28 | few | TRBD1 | TGTGCCAGCAGTCCCGGGACAGGCCACACTGAAGCTTTCTTT | CASSPGTGHTEAFF
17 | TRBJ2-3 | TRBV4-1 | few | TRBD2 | TGCGCCAGCAGCCAAGTGGGACTAGCAGCTAGCACAGATACGCAGTATTTT | CASSQVGLAASTDTQYF
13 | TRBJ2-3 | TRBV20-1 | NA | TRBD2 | TGCAGTGCCGCAGCGGGAGGCCCAGATACGCAGTATTTT | CSAAAGGPDTQYF
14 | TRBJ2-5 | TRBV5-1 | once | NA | TGCGCCAGCAGCTTGAAGTTAGACCAAGAGACCCAGTACTTC | CASSLKLDQETQYF
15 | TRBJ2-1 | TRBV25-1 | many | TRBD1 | TGTGCCAGCAGGATAACAGGGGGTAATAACAATGAGCAGTTCTTC | CASRITGGNNNEQFF
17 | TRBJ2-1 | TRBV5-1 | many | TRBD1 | TGCGCCAGCAGCTTCCAGGTAGGGGGCGCGTATAGCAATGAGCAGTTCTTC | CASSFQVGGAYSNEQFF
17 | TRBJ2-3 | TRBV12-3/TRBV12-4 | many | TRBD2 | TGTGCCAGCAATTCTCAACCAGGGACTAGCGGGACATATACGCAGTATTTT | CASNSQPGTSGTYTQYF
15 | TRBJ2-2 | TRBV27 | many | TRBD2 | TGTGCCAGCAGTCCCCAGACTAGCGGGGACGGGGAGCTGTTTTTT | CASSPQTSGDGELFF
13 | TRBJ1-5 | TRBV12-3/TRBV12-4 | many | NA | TGTGCCAGCAGTTTCGCCACGGCTCGGCCCCAGCATTTT | CASSFATARPQHF
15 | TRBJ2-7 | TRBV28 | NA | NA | TGTGCCAGCAGTTTCGAAGGGATTTCCCCCTACGAGCAGTACTTC | CASSFEGISPYEQYF
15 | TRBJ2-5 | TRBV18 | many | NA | TGTGCCAGCTCACTCACCTTGGGAGGAGGAGAGACCCAGTACTTC | CASSLTLGGGETQYF
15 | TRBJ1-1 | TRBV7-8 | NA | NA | TGTGCCAGCAGCTTAGCGTTACAGGGAACGGCAGAAGCTTTCTTT | CASSLALQGTAEAFF
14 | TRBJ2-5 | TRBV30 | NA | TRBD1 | TGTGCCTGGAGGAGGGACAGGGGACGAGAGACCCAGTACTTC | CAWRRDRGRETQYF
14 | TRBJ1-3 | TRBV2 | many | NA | TGTGCCAGCCAATTCCAGACAGCCGGAAACACCATATATTTT | CASQFQTAGNTIYF
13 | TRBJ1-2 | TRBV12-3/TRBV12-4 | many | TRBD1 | TGTGCCAGCAGTCGGGACAGGGACTATGGCTACACCTTC | CASSRDRDYGYTF
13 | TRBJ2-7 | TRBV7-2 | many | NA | TGTGCCAGCAGCTCCGGGACTCTATACGAGCAGTACTTC | CASSSGTLYEQYF
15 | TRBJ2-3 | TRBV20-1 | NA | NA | TGCAGTGCTGGGGGCATAAGGGGTTGGGAGGATACGCAGTATTTT | CSAGGIRGWEDTQYF
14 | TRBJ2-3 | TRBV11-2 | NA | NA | TGTGCCAGCAGCTTAGATCAGGTGGGGGATACGCAGTATTTT | CASSLDQVGDTQYF
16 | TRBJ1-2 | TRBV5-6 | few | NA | TGTGCCAGCAGCTTGCCGTTAGGGGGATCAAACTATGGCTACACCTTC | CASSLPLGGSNYGYTF
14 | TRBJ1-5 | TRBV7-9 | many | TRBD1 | TGTGCCAGCAGCTTCAGGGGGCAAGATCAGCCCCAGCATTTT | CASSFRGQDQPQHF
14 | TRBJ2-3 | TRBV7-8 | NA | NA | TGTGCCAGCAGCTTAGATAGTGGAAGAGATACGCAGTATTTT | CASSLDSGRDTQYF
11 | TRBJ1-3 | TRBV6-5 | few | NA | TGTGCCAGCAGGGCCGGAAACACCATATATTTT | CASRAGNTIYF
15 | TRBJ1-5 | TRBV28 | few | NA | TGTGCCAGCAGTTTAGCAGGGGCCCGCAATCAGCCCCAGCATTTT | CASSLAGARNQPQHF
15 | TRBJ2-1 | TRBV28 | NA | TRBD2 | TGTGCCAGCAGTCTAGCGGGAGGGACCCACAGTGAGCAGTTCTTC | CASSLAGGTHSEQFF
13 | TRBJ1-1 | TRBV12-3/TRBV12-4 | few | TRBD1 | TGTGCCAGCAGTTCACAGGGGTTCACTGAAGCTTTCTTT | CASSSQGFTEAFF
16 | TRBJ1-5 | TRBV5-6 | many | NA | TGTGCCAGCAGCTTGTGGTTCGGCCTCCGGGGTCAGCCCCAGCATTTT | CASSLWFGLRGQPQHF
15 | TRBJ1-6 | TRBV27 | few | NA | TGTGCCAGCAGTTTATCGGTTGGGCCCAATTCACCTCTCCACTTT | CASSLSVGPNSPLHF
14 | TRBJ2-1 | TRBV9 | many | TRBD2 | TGTGCCAGCAGCCCGACTAGCGTCCGGGATGAGCAGTTCTTC | CASSPTSVRDEQFF
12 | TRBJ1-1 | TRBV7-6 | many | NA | TGTGCCAGCAGTAGAGACGGGACAGAAGCTTTCTTT | CASSRDGTEAFF
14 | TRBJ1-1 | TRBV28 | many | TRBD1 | TGTGCCAGCAGTTTAGCAGGACAGGGGGCCTCAGCTTTCTTT | CASSLAGQGASAFF
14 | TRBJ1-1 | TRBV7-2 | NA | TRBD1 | TGTGCCAGCAGCCTCCGGGACAGGAAGACTGAAGCTTTCTTT | CASSLRDRKTEAFF
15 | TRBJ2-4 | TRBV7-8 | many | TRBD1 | TGTGCCAGCAGCGACAGGGGACGAGCCAAAAACATTCAGTACTTC | CASSDRGRAKNIQYF
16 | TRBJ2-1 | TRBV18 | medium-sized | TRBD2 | TGTGCCAGCTCACCACCGGGCGGGAGGACTCACAATGAGCAGTTCTTC | CASSPPGGRTHNEQFF
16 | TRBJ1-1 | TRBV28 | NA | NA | TGTGCCACTTGGGGGGGAGGGCTGCGTCTCATGGCTGAAGCTTTCTTT | CATWGGGLRLMAEAFF
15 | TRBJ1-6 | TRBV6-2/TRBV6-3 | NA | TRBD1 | TGTGCCAGCAGTCCTACAGGGGTGCGGAATTCACCCCTCCACTTT | CASSPTGVRNSPLHF